This T cell receptor (beta chain) was recovered during a study of regulatory T cells in long-lasting Graves disease. Across the whole study: To qualify as persistent, Graves' disease required over 5 years of antithyroid drugs with positive TSH receptor antibodies.

Germline CDR1 is SEHNR and CDR2 is FQNEAQ (reference sequence). V lost 8 bases and J 0 bases, leaving 13 bases between the germline ends. The CDR3 sequence is 14 residues long. This clonotype was observed a few times. Its target is unknown. Time point denoted: persistent/refractory GD, antithyroid drugs over 5 years with positive TRAb. PBMCs provided the RNA from which the TCR library was made. Study observations and caveats: Preferential use of TRBV28, TRBJ1-2 and TRBJ2-5 was seen in persistent disease. The study found persistent patients shared more public clonotypes (roughly 3,000) than new patients (approximately 970).

CDR3-region Arm-PCR and iRepertoire HTBI primers produced the TCR beta libraries. In the authors' methods: Across the samples, identification revealed just over 60 TRBV and 11 to 15 TRBJ segments. TCRdb called the multiplex PCR reads again in MiXCR, with one record for every CDR3 protein. It is TCRdb's table, rather than the study itself, that gives the V and J calls and clone size. The table includes more than 650,000 distinct CDR3 sequences, 25% to 35% detected once. This sequence joins TRBV7-9 and TRBJ1-1; D is perhaps TRBD1 (5 bases). This sample comprised peripheral blood mononuclear cells (PBMCs), obtained when the disease was refractory, from a patient treated with antithyroid drugs. The receptor was isolated from a female donor with Graves disease. The CDR3 loop is CASSTGGMNTEAFF. CDR3 bases: TGTGCCAGCTCCACGGGGGGGATGAACACTGAAGCTTTCTTT.